This T cell receptor beta chain was sequenced in a study of CD4 T cells in relation to SARS-CoV-2 and coronaviruses. Looking at the study overall: TCR beta CDR3s were sequenced after roughly 10-day antigen culture of PBMCs.

CD4+ T cells from unexposed donors were obtained before the COVID-19 pandemic (2011-2018). Isolation of CD4+ T cells took place after about 9 days in culture. A note on this clone: Its antigen is unidentified.

Whole-study results and caveats: SARS-CoV-2-driven expansion was significantly weaker in crossreactive than monoreactive clones.

Sequenced by immunoSEQ multiplex PCR; TCRdb stores in-frame clones only, minus some. The sample records roughly 15,000 clones, around three quarters being singletons. The CDR3 has 17 residues. V lost 0 bases and J lost 2, with 14 bases in between. Germline CDR1 is KGHSH and CDR2 is LQKENI. The receptor was derived from a human donor in good health. The sample consisted of CD4+ T cells from PBMCs, cultured in vitro. This sequence joins TRBV18 and TRBJ1-3; D unresolved. CDR3 DNA: TGTGCCAGCTCACCACCGTTAATTGAGGGCACTGGAAACACCATATATTTT. It specifies CASSPPLIEGTGNTIYF.